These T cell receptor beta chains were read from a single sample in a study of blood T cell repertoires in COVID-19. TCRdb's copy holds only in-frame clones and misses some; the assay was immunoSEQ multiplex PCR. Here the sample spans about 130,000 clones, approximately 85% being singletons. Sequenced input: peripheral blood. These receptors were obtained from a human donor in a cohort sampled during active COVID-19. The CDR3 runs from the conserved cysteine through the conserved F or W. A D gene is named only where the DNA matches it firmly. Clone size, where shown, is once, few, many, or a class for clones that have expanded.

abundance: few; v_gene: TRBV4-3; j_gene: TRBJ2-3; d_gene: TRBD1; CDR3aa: CASSPSPPGQGSDTQYF; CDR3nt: TGCGCCAGCAGCCCCAGTCCCCCGGGACAGGGGTCAGATACGCAGTATTTT
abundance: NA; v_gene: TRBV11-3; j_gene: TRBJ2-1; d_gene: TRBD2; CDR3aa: CASRGGALAGGPYNEQFF; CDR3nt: TGTGCCAGCAGAGGGGGCGCCCTAGCGGGAGGACCCTACAATGAGCAGTTCTTC
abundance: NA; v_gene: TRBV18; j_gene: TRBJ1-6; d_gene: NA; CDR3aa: CASSPGGGRPSYNSPLHF; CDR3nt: TGTGCCAGCTCACCTGGGGGGGGCCGCCCCTCCTATAATTCACCCCTCCACTTT
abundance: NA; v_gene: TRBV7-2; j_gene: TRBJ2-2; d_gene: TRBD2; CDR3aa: CASSPRLAGVRELFF; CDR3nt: TGTGCCAGCAGCCCCCGACTAGCGGGTGTGCGAGAGCTGTTTTTT
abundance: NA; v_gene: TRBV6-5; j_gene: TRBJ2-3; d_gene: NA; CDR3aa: CATQPGLNTQYF; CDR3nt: TGTGCCACGCAGCCGGGACTGAATACGCAGTATTTT
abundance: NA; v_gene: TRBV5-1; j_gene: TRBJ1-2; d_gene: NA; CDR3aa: CASTHRRGNYGYTF; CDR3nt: TGCGCCAGCACCCATCGTCGGGGGAACTATGGCTACACCTTC
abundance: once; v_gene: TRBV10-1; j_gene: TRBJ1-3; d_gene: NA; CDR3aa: CASSASGENTIYF; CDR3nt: TGCGCCAGCAGTGCATCAGGGGAGAACACCATATATTTT
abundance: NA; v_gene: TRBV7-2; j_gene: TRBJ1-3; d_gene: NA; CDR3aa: CASSIGTDRGNTIYF; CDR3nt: TGTGCCAGCAGCATCGGGACCGACAGGGGAAACACCATATATTTT
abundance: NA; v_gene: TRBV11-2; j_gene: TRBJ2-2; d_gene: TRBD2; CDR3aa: CASSPGLAGYGELFF; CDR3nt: TGTGCCAGCAGCCCCGGACTAGCGGGGTACGGGGAGCTGTTTTTT
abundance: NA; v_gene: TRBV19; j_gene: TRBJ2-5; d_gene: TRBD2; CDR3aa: CAAGLAGETQYF; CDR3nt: TGTGCCGCGGGACTAGCGGGAGAGACCCAGTACTTC
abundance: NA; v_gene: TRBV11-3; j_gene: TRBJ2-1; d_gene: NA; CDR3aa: CASSLVRDNEQFF; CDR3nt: TGTGCCAGCAGCTTAGTTCGGGATAATGAGCAGTTCTTC
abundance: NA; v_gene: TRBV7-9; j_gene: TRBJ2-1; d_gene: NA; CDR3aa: CASSFGSSLGHGVQFF; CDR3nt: TGTGCCAGCAGCTTCGGGTCCAGCCTAGGCCACGGGGTGCAGTTCTTC
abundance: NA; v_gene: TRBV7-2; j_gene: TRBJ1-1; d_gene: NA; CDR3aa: CASSLGLMRAFF; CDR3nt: TGTGCCAGCAGCTTAGGACTGATGAGGGCTTTCTTT
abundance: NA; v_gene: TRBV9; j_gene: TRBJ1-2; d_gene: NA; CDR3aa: CASSGIQGVDGYTF; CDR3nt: TGTGCCAGCAGCGGAATACAGGGAGTAGATGGCTACACCTTC
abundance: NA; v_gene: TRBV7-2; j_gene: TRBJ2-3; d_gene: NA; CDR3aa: CASSLVLQATQYF; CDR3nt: TGTGCCAGCAGCTTAGTACTCCAAGCTACGCAGTATTTT
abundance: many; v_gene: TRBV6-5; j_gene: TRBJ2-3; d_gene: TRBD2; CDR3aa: CASSESGRMDTQYF; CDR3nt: TGTGCCAGCAGCGAGAGCGGGAGGATGGATACGCAGTATTTT
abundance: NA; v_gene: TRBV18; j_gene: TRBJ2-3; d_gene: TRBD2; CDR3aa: CASSPRTSGGGDTQYF; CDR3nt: TGTGCCAGCTCACCCCGGACTAGCGGAGGGGGAGATACGCAGTATTTT
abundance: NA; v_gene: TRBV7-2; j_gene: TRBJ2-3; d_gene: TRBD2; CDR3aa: CASSVRPTSAQGTQYF; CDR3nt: TGTGCCAGCAGCGTACGCCCGACTAGCGCTCAGGGTACGCAGTATTTT
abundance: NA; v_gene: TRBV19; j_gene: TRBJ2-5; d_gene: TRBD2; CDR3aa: CASSIAALAGIQETQYF; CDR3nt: TGTGCCAGTAGTATCGCGGCGCTAGCGGGCATCCAAGAGACCCAGTACTTC
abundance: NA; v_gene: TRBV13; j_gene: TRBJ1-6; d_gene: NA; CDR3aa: CASSSNRAVNSPLHF; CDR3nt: TGTGCCAGCAGCTCCAACAGGGCTGTTAATTCACCCCTCCACTTT
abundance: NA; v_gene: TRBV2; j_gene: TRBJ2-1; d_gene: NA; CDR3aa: CARTSVGPQPGEQFF; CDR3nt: TGTGCCAGGACCTCAGTGGGCCCTCAACCCGGTGAGCAGTTCTTC
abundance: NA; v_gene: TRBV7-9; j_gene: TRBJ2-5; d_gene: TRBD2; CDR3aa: CASAGGPRETQYF; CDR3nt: TGTGCCAGCGCGGGGGGGCCGAGAGAGACCCAGTACTTC
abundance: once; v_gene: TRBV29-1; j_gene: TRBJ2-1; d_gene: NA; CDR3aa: CSVQGQNYNEQFF; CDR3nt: TGCAGCGTCCAGGGACAAAACTACAATGAGCAGTTCTTC
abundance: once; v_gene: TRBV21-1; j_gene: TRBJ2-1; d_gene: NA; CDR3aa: CASSKAHSMGLAGGEQFF; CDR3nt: TGTGCCAGCAGCAAAGCACACTCAATGGGACTAGCGGGAGGGGAGCAGTTCTTC
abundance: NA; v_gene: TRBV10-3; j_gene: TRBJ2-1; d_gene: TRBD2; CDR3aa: CAISGGSGRLNEQFF; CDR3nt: TGTGCCATCAGTGGTGGTAGCGGGAGACTTAATGAGCAGTTCTTC
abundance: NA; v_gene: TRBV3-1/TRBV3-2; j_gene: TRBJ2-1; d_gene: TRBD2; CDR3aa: CASSLPGLANQREQFF; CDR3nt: TGTGCCAGCAGCCTACCGGGACTAGCGAATCAAAGGGAGCAGTTCTTC
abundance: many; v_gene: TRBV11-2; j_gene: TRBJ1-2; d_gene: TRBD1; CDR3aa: CASSLAPMTGGGYTF; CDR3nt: TGTGCCAGCAGCTTAGCCCCCATGACAGGGGGCGGCTACACCTTC
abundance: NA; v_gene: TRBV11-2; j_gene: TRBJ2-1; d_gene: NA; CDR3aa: CASRRWGESSYNEQFF; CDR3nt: TGTGCCAGCAGAAGGTGGGGGGAAAGCTCCTACAATGAGCAGTTCTTC
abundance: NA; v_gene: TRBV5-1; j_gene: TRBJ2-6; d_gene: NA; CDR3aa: CASSLDEGAGANVLTF; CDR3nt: TGCGCCAGCAGCTTGGATGAGGGGGCTGGGGCCAACGTCCTGACTTTC